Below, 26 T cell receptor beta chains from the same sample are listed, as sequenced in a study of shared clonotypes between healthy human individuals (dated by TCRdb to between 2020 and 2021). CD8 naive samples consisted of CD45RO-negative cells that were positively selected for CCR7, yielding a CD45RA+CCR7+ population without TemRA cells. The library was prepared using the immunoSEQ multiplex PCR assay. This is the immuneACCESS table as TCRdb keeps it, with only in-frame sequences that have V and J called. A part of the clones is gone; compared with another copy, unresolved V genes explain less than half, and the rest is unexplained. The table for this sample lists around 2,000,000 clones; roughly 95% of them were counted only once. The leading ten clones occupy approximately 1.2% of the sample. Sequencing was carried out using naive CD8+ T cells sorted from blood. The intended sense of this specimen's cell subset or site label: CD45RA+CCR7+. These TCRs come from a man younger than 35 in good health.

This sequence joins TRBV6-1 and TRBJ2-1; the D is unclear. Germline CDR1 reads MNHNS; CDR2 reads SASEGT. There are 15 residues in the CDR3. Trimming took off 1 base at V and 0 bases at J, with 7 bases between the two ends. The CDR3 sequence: CASSEGLHSYNEQFF. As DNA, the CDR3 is TGTGCCAGCAGTGAAGGCCTGCACTCCTACAATGAGCAGTTCTTC.

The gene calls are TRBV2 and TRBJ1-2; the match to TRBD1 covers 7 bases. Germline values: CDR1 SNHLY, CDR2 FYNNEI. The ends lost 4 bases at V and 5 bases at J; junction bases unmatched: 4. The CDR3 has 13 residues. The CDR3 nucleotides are TGTGCCAGCAGTGCTAGCAGGGGGTATGGCTACACCTTC. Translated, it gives CASSASRGYGYTF.

This CDR3 is CAWRDRVGNQPQHF. DNA for the CDR3: TGTGCCTGGAGGGACAGGGTAGGCAATCAGCCCCAGCATTTT. The chain carries TRBV30 and TRBJ1-5; 8 bases agree with TRBD1. This CDR3 is 14 amino acids long. Germline V CDR1 and CDR2: GTSNPN, SVGIG (reference sequence). The V gene end was trimmed by 3 bases and the J gene end by 2 bases; junction bases not matched to a gene: 3.

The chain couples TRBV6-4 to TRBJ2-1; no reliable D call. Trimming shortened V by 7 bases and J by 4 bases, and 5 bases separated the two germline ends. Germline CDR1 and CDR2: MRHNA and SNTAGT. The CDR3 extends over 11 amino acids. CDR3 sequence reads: CASIGYNEQFF. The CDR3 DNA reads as TGTGCCAGCATAGGATACAATGAGCAGTTCTTC.

The CDR3 region has the DNA TGTGCCAGCAGCTTCCTCCGGGGGGCCTCGAACACTGAAGCTTTCTTT. Translating it yields CASSFLRGASNTEAFF. The chain uses TRBV11-2 and TRBJ1-1; perhaps TRBD1 as D (6 bases). Looked up from germline, CDR1 is SGHAT and CDR2 is FQNNGV. V dropped 3 bases and J dropped 1 base, with 15 bases sitting between them. The CDR3 is 16 amino acids.

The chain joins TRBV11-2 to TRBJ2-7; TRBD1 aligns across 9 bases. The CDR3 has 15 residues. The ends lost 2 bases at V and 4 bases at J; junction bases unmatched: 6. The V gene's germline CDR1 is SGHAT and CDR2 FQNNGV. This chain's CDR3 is CASSLPGTGRYEQYF. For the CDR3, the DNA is TGTGCCAGCAGCTTACCAGGGACAGGGCGTTACGAGCAGTACTTC.

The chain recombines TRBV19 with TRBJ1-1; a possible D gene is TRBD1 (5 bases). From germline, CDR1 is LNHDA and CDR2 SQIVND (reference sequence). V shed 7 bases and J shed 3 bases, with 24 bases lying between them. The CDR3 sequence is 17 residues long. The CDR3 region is CASIPTGTSMRYTEAFF. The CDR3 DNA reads TGTGCCAGTATCCCTACCGGGACTTCCATGAGGTACACTGAAGCTTTCTTT.

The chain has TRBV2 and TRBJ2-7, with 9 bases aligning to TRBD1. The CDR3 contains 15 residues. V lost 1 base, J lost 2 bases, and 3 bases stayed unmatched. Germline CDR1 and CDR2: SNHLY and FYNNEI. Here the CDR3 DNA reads TGTGCCAGCAGTGAAGGGGACAGGGAAGCCTACGAGCAGTACTTC. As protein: CASSEGDREAYEQYF.

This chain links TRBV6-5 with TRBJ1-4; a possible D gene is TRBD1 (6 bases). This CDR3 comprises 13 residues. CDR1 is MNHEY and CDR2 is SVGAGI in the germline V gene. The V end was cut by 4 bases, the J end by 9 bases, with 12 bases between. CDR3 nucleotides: TGTGCCAGCAGTTGGGGGGCTAACAAAAAACTGTTTTTT. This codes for CASSWGANKKLFF.

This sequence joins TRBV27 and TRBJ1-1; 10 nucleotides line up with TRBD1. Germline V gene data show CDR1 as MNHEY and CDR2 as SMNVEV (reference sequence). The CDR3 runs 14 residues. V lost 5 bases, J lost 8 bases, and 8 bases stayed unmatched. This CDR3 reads CASSETGGNGEAFF. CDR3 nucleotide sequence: TGTGCCAGCAGTGAGACAGGGGGCAATGGGGAAGCTTTCTTT.

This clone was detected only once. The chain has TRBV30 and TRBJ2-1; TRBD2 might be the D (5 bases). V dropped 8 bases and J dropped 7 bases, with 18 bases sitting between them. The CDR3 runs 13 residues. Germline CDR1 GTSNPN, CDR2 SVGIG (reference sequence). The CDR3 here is CAGRTGLWNEQFF. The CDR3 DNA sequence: TGTGCCGGGCGGACTGGCCTGTGGAATGAGCAGTTCTTC.

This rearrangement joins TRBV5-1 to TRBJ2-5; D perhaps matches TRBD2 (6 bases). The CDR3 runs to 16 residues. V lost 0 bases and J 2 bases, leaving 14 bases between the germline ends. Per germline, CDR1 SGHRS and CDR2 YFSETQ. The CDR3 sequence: CASSLGQRLVQETQYF. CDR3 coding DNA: TGCGCCAGCAGCTTGGGACAGAGACTAGTTCAAGAGACCCAGTACTTC.

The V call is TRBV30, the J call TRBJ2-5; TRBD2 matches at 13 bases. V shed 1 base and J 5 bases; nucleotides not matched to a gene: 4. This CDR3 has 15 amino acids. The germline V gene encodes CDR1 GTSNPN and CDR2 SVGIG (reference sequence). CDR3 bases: TGTGCCTGGAGTGGACTAGCGGGAGGTGATGAGACCCAGTACTTC. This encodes CAWSGLAGGDETQYF.

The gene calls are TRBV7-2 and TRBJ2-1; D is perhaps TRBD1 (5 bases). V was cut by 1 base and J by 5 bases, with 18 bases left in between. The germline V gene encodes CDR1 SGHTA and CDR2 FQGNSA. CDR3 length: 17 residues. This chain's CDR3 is CASSLVSFRTNHNEQFF. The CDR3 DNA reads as TGTGCCAGCAGCTTAGTCTCGTTTCGGACAAATCACAATGAGCAGTTCTTC.

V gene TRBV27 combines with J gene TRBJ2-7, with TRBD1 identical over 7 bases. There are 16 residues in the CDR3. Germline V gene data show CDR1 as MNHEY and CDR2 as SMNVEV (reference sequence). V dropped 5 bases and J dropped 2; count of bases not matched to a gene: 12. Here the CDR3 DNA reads TGTGCCAGCAGTCCGTCCACAGGGGAAAAGGCCTACGAGCAGTACTTC. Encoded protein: CASSPSTGEKAYEQYF.

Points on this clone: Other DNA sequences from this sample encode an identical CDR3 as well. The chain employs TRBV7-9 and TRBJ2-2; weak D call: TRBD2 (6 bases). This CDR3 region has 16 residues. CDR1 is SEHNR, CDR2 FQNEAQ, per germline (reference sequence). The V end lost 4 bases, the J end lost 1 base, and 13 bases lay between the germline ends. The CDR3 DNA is TGTGCCAGCAGCTCCCCTGCGGGATTGAACACCGGGGAGCTGTTTTTT. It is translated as CASSSPAGLNTGELFF.

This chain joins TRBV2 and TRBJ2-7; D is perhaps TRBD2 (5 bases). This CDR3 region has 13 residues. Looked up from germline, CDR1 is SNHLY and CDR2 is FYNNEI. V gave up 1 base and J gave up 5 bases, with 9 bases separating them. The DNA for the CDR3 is TGTGCCAGCAGTGAAGTTGGACTTCACGAGCAGTACTTC. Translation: CASSEVGLHEQYF.

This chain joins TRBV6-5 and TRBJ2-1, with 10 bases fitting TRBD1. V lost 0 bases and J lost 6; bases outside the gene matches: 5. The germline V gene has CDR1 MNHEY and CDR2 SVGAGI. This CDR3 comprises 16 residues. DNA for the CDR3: TGTGCCAGCAGTTACTCGAGGGACAGGGGTGGCAATGAGCAGTTCTTC. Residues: CASSYSRDRGGNEQFF.

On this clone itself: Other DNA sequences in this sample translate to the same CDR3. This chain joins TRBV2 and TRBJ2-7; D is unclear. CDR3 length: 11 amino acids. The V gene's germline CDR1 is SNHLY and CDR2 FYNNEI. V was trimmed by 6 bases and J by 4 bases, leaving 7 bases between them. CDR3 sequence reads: CASSRSYEQYF. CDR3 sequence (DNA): TGTGCCAGCAGCCGGAGTTACGAGCAGTACTTC.

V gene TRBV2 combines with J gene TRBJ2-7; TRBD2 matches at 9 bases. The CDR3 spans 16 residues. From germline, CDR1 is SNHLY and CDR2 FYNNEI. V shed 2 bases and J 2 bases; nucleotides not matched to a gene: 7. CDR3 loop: CASSESSGRFTYEQYF. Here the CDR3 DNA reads TGTGCCAGCAGTGAATCCAGCGGGAGGTTCACCTACGAGCAGTACTTC.

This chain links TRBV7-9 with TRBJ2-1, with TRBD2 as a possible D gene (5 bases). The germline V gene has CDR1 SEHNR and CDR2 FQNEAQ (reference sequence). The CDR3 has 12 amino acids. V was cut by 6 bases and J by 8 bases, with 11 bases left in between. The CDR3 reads CASRHGADEQFF. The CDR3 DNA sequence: TGTGCCAGCAGGCACGGAGCGGATGAGCAGTTCTTC.

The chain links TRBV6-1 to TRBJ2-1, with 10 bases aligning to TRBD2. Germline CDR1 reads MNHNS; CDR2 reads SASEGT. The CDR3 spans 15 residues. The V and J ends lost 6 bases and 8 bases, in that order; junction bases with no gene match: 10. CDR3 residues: CASSPPSGSFYEQFF. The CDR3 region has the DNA TGTGCCAGCAGCCCTCCTAGCGGGAGTTTCTATGAGCAGTTCTTC.

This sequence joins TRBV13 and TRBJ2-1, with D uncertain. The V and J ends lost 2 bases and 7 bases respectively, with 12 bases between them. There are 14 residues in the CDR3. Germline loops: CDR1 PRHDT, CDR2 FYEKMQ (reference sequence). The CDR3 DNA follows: TGTGCCAGCAGCTTACAACCTGACGGGAATGAGCAGTTCTTC. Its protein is CASSLQPDGNEQFF.

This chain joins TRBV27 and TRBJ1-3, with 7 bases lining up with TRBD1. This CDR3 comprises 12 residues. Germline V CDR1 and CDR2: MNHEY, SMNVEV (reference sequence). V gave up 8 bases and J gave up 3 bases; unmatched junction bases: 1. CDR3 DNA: TGTGCCAGCGGGGACAGTGGAAACACCATATATTTT. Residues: CASGDSGNTIYF.

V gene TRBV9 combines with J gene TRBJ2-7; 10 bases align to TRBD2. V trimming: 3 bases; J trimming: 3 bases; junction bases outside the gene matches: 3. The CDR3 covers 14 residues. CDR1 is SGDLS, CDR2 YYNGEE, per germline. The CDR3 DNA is TGTGCCAGCAGCGCTAGCGGGAGTTTCTACGAGCAGTACTTC. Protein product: CASSASGSFYEQYF.

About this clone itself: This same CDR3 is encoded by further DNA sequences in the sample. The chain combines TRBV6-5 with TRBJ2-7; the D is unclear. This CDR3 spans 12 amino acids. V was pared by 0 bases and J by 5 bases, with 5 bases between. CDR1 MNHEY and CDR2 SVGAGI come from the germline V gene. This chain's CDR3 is CASSYSGDEQYF. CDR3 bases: TGTGCCAGCAGTTACTCTGGTGACGAGCAGTACTTC.